These 28 T cell receptor beta chains were all obtained from the same sample, sequenced in a study of OX40 agonist ivuxolimab in advanced cancers. The assay was immunoSEQ multiplex PCR, and TCRdb's table has in-frame clones only and misses some. The sample holds tens of thousands of clones, under 90% seen once. Here the sequenced sample was CD4+ or CD8+ T cells sorted from blood, taken in a trial of the OX40 agonist ivuxolimab. The origin of the receptors is an adult with an advanced solid tumor such as melanoma, head and neck, liver or kidney cancer.

This clone appeared once. The chain joins TRBV25-1 to TRBJ2-2; 7 nucleotides match TRBD2. V gave up 3 bases and J gave up 3 bases; unmatched junction bases: 4. The V gene's germline CDR1 is MGHDK and CDR2 SYGVNS. The CDR3 loop spans 15 amino acids. The CDR3 region is CASSEAGRDTGELFF. The CDR3, as DNA: TGTGCCAGCAGTGAGGCAGGGAGGGACACCGGGGAGCTGTTTTTT. The variable domain in full, with the rest retrieved from reference TRBV25-1 and TRBJ2-2, is EADIYQTPRYLVIGTGKKITLECSQTMGHDKMYWYQQDPGMELHLIHYSYGVNSTEKGDLSSESTVSRIRTEHFPLTLESARPSHTSQYLCASSEAGRDTGELFFGEGSRLTVL.

The DNA for the CDR3 is TGTGCCAGCAGCTTGCAGAGCCCGGGGCTGGGGGAAAAACTGTTTTTT. Translation: CASSLQSPGLGEKLFF. The chain links TRBV7-2 to TRBJ1-4, with D possibly being TRBD1 (5 bases). The CDR3 is made up of 16 amino acids. Trimming pared 3 bases from V and 8 bases from J, leaving 19 bases between. Looked up from germline, CDR1 is SGHTA and CDR2 is FQGNSA.

The chain uses TRBV7-2 and TRBJ1-5; D unresolved. The CDR3 spans 14 residues. The V end lost 1 base, the J end lost 7 bases, and 11 bases lay between the germline ends. Per the germline V gene, CDR1 is SGHTA and CDR2 is FQGNSA. The CDR3 spells CASSLVEAVQPQHF. DNA of the CDR3: TGTGCCAGCAGCTTAGTAGAGGCAGTGCAGCCCCAGCATTTT.

This clone appeared a few times. The V gene is TRBV19, the J gene TRBJ2-7; 7 bases are shared with TRBD1. From germline, CDR1 is LNHDA and CDR2 SQIVND (reference sequence). Germline trimming cut 10 bases from V and 4 bases from J; bases unmatched to any gene: 10. CDR3 size: 13 residues. CDR3 protein: CATAGTESYEQYF. The CDR3 DNA follows: TGTGCCACGGCCGGGACAGAGAGTTACGAGCAGTACTTC.

This chain joins TRBV18 and TRBJ2-1, with D possibly TRBD1 on 5 matching bases. V shed 6 bases and J shed 3 bases, with 15 bases lying between them. CDR1 is KGHSH, CDR2 LQKENI, per germline. The CDR3 has 15 amino acids. The CDR3 sequence: CASSSQGGRYNEQFF. The CDR3, as DNA: TGTGCCAGCTCTTCCCAGGGTGGTCGCTACAATGAGCAGTTCTTC.

V usage is TRBV10-3 and J usage is TRBJ2-2; no clear D. The CDR3 spans 11 residues. Germline CDR1 ENHRY, CDR2 SYGVKD. V was pared by 6 bases and J by 3 bases, with 2 bases between. The CDR3 region is CAIRDTGELFF. The CDR3 nucleotides read TGTGCCATCAGGGACACCGGGGAGCTGTTTTTT.

The genes are TRBV7-6 and TRBJ2-1; 13 bases are shared with TRBD2. The CDR3 is made up of 15 amino acids. Germline V gene sequence: CDR1 SGHVS, CDR2 FNYEAQ. V was clipped by 5 bases and J by 4 bases; unmatched bases: 2. The CDR3 DNA follows: TGTGCCAGCAGCACTAGCGGGGGGGGATACAATGAGCAGTTCTTC. As protein: CASSTSGGGYNEQFF.

Sample share makes this clone medium-sized. The chain is built from TRBV11-2 and TRBJ1-5; D may be TRBD1 (5 bases). Deletions cut 1 base from V and 6 bases from J, with 16 bases between. The CDR3 has 16 amino acids. CDR1 is SGHAT, CDR2 FQNNGV, per germline. CDR3 amino acids: CASSLGDRGLGQPQHF. CDR3 nucleotide sequence: TGTGCCAGCAGCTTAGGGGATAGGGGATTGGGTCAGCCCCAGCATTTT.

This clone appeared a few times. The rearrangement joins TRBV5-1 to TRBJ1-1, with D unclear. The CDR3 spans 13 residues. Trimming removed 0 bases from V and 1 base from J, with 4 bases in between. Looked up from germline, CDR1 is SGHRS and CDR2 is YFSETQ. The CDR3 spells CASSLATNTEAFF. The CDR3 DNA follows: TGCGCCAGCAGCTTGGCCACGAACACTGAAGCTTTCTTT.

The chain links TRBV5-6 to TRBJ2-1; 9 nucleotides agree with TRBD2. The J segment lost 5 bases and the V segment lost 3 bases, leaving 6 bases of the junction unmatched. Germline CDR1 and CDR2: SGHDT and YYEEEE. The CDR3 runs to 15 residues. CDR3 nucleotides: TGTGCCAGCAGCTCCTTTAGCGGGGGCGACAATGAGCAGTTCTTC. This encodes CASSSFSGGDNEQFF. Combining the CDR3 with reference TRBV5-6 and TRBJ2-1 gives the whole variable domain DAGVTQSPTHLIKTRGQQVTLRCSPKSGHDTVSWYQQALGQGPQFIFQYYEEEERQRGNFPDRFSGHQFPNYSSELNVNALLLGDSALYLCASSSFSGGDNEQFFGPGTRLTVL.

This clone appeared a single time. This chain connects TRBV7-6 to TRBJ2-2; 8 nucleotides line up with TRBD1. Germline V gene sequence: CDR1 SGHVS, CDR2 FNYEAQ. The CDR3 is 14 residues long. V shed 0 bases, J shed 7 bases, and the junction held 1 base outside the gene matches. The CDR3 nucleotides read TGTGCCAGCAGCTTAGCCGACAGGGGCGGGGAGCTGTTTTTT. Translated: CASSLADRGGELFF.

The chain links TRBV29-1 to TRBJ1-4; tentative D call: TRBD1 (6 bases). CDR1 is SQVTM and CDR2 is ANQGSEA in the germline V gene. V lost 5 bases and J 5 bases, leaving 9 bases between the germline ends. The CDR3 consists of 12 residues. In DNA, the CDR3 is TGCAGCGTTCGGACAGACAATGAAAAACTGTTTTTT. This translates into CSVRTDNEKLFF.

This clone was found once. This chain links TRBV12-5 with TRBJ2-2; D not resolved. Trimming removed 5 bases at V and 3 bases at J, with 16 bases between. Per the germline V gene, CDR1 is LGHNT and CDR2 is FRNRAP. The CDR3 length is 16 residues. CDR3 protein: CASGRMGMSDTGELFF. The CDR3, as DNA: TGTGCTAGTGGTAGAATGGGGATGTCGGACACCGGGGAGCTGTTTTTT. The entire variable domain, with the rest obtained from reference TRBV12-5 and TRBJ2-2, is as follows: DARVTQTPRHKVTEMGQEVTMRCQPILGHNTVFWYRQTMMQGLELLAYFRNRAPLDDSGMPKDRFSAEMPDATLATLKIQPSEPRDSAVYFCASGRMGMSDTGELFFGEGSRLTVL.

The chain employs TRBV4-1 and TRBJ1-5; D is unclear. This CDR3 contains 15 residues. Germline CDR1 MGHRA, CDR2 YSYEKL. V lost 0 bases, J lost 7 bases, and 13 bases lay in between. The CDR3 loop reads CASSQDREGRQPQHF. The DNA for the CDR3 is TGCGCCAGCAGCCAAGATAGGGAAGGGCGGCAGCCCCAGCATTTT.

The rearrangement links TRBV10-3 to TRBJ1-3; a possible D gene is TRBD1 (5 bases). Germline CDR1 is ENHRY and CDR2 is SYGVKD. The V end lost 6 bases, the J end lost 7 bases, and 13 bases lay between the germline ends. The CDR3 contains 13 residues. CDR3 sequence (DNA): TGTGCCATCAGGTCGACAGACGTGAACACCATATATTTT. Protein: CAIRSTDVNTIYF.

The chain links TRBV6-5 to TRBJ2-5; the match to TRBD1 covers 8 bases. CDR1 and CDR2 (germline): MNHEY, SVGAGI. The CDR3 extends over 15 amino acids. The trim removed 8 bases at V and 7 bases at J, leaving 15 bases unmatched. CDR3 DNA sequence: TGTGCCAGCTCCTACCAAGGACAGGGCTGGGTGACCCAGTACTTC. The encoded protein is CASSYQGQGWVTQYF.

The rearrangement uses TRBV4-3 and TRBJ1-4; 11 bases fit TRBD1. J gave up 8 bases and V 4 bases, and 3 bases lay outside the gene matches. CDR3 length: 14 residues. Germline V gives CDR1 LGHNA, CDR2 YSLEER. In DNA form, the CDR3 reads TGCGCCAGCAGCCGGGACAGGGGGTTGGAAAAACTGTTTTTT. This gives the protein CASSRDRGLEKLFF.

This sequence joins TRBV30 and TRBJ1-2; D is uncertain. The germline V gene has CDR1 GTSNPN and CDR2 SVGIG (reference sequence). There are 12 residues in the CDR3. V dropped 4 bases and J dropped 2 bases, with 8 bases sitting between them. CDR3 coding DNA: TGTGCCTGGAAGGATACAAACTATGGCTACACCTTC. The encoded protein is CAWKDTNYGYTF.

This chain connects TRBV7-2 to TRBJ1-3; D gene uncertain. The CDR3 consists of 15 residues. Between the trimmed V and J ends, which lost 1 base and 0 bases, there was a span of 7 bases. The germline V gene has CDR1 SGHTA and CDR2 FQGNSA. The CDR3 nucleotides read TGTGCCAGCAGCTTAGGGTTCAGCTCTGGAAACACCATATATTTT. Encoded protein: CASSLGFSSGNTIYF.

The J gene is TRBJ1-1, the V gene TRBV28, with 10 bases matching TRBD1. The CDR3 contains 13 residues. Germline CDR1 MDHEN, CDR2 SYDVKM. Trimming removed 8 bases from V and 8 bases from J; junction bases left unmatched: 8. The CDR3 nucleotides are TGTGCCAGCTGTCCGGGACAGGGGATCGAAGCTTTCTTT. This sequence encodes CASCPGQGIEAFF.

The rearrangement links TRBV2 to TRBJ2-3; D uncertain. The CDR3 runs to 14 residues. Germline V gene sequence: CDR1 SNHLY, CDR2 FYNNEI. V was cut by 7 bases and J by 0 bases, with 11 bases left in between. The CDR3 DNA sequence: TGTGCCAGCAAGGACGGATTTAGCACAGATACGCAGTATTTT. Amino acid sequence: CASKDGFSTDTQYF.

The chain recombines TRBV6-5 with TRBJ2-7, with a possible D match to TRBD1 (5 bases). This CDR3 is 14 amino acids long. CDR1 is MNHEY, CDR2 SVGAGI, per germline. With 6 bases removed from V and 3 bases from J, the gap between germline ends came to 15 bases. Here the CDR3 DNA reads TGTGCCAGCAGACCCTCAGGGTTTTTCTACGAGCAGTACTTC. This translates into CASRPSGFFYEQYF.

The CDR3 here is CASSLGLRTDTQYF. The CDR3 DNA reads as TGCGCCAGCAGCCTGGGACTGCGCACAGATACGCAGTATTTT. The chain recombines TRBV5-1 with TRBJ2-3, with D perhaps TRBD2 (6 bases). The V and J ends lost 4 bases and 1 base respectively, with 10 bases between them. Germline V gene data show CDR1 as SGHRS and CDR2 as YFSETQ. This CDR3 spans 14 amino acids.

In its sample, this clone was seen once. This sequence joins TRBV9 and TRBJ2-7, with D possibly matching TRBD1 (6 bases). The CDR3 is 14 amino acids. Trimming removed 0 bases at V and 4 bases at J, with 11 bases between. Germline lookup yields CDR1 SGDLS and CDR2 YYNGEE. The DNA of the CDR3 is TGTGCCAGCAGCGTAGCTGGGGGCACGTACGAGCAGTACTTC. Translation: CASSVAGGTYEQYF.

The V and J genes are TRBV6-6 and TRBJ1-5; D uncertain. This CDR3 region has 13 residues. CDR1 is MNHNY, CDR2 SVGAGI, per germline (reference sequence). With 4 bases removed from V and 2 bases from J, the gap between germline ends came to 6 bases. Here the CDR3 DNA reads TGTGCCAGCAGTTTAAGCGGCAATCAGCCCCAGCATTTT. The encoded protein is CASSLSGNQPQHF.

V and J are TRBV9 and TRBJ1-6; 7 bases match TRBD1. Trimming at V came to 4 bases and at J to 5 bases, leaving 6 bases not matched to a gene. CDR3 size: 15 residues. The germline V gene has CDR1 SGDLS and CDR2 YYNGEE. CDR3 sequence (DNA): TGTGCCAGCAGCCCGACAGGGCAGGATAATTCACCCCTCCACTTT. Amino acids: CASSPTGQDNSPLHF.

The chain is built from TRBV2 and TRBJ1-5; weak D call: TRBD1 (6 bases). The germline CDR1 and CDR2 sequences are SNHLY and FYNNEI. The CDR3 has 16 amino acids. Trimming removed 6 bases from V and 0 bases from J, with 15 bases in between. The CDR3 coding sequence is TGTGCCAGCAGCCTCCGGGACACTATTAGCAATCAGCCCCAGCATTTT. It translates to CASSLRDTISNQPQHF.

V gene TRBV9 combines with J gene TRBJ2-3; D unclear. This CDR3 is 12 amino acids long. Germline V gene lookup returns CDR1 SGDLS and CDR2 YYNGEE. Trimming shortened V by 0 bases and J by 5 bases, and 4 bases separated the two germline ends. The CDR3 protein is CASSVGGDTQYF. The CDR3 DNA is TGTGCCAGCAGCGTAGGGGGAGATACGCAGTATTTT.